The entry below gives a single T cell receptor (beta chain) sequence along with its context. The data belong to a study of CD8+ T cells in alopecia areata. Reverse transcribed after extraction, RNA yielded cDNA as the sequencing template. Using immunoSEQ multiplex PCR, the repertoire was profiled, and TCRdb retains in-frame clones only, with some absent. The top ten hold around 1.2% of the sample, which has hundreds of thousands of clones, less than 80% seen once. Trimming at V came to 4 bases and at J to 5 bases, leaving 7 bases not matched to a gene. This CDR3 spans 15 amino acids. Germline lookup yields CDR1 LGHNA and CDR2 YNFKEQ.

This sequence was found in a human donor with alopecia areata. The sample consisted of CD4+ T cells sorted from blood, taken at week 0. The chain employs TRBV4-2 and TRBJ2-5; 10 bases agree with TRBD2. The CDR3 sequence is CASSPSGGGGETQYF. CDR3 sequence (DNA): TGTGCCAGCAGCCCTAGCGGGGGCGGTGGTGAGACCCAGTACTTC.